Presented here are 32 T cell receptor beta chains from one specimen sequenced in a study of blood T cell repertoires in COVID-19. Some clones are missing from TCRdb's copy, which holds only in-frame ones; the method was immunoSEQ multiplex PCR. This sample has fewer than 60,000 clones, with around 84% found just once. Sequenced input: peripheral blood. These TCRs come from a woman aged 80 or over with acute or convalescent COVID-19.

The V call is TRBV29-1, the J call TRBJ1-1; 7 bases fit TRBD1. The V gene end was trimmed by 6 bases and the J gene end by 4 bases; junction bases not matched to a gene: 8. This CDR3 is 13 amino acids long. The germline gives CDR1 SQVTM, CDR2 ANQGSEA. Here the CDR3 reads CSVQHRGVTEAFF. CDR3 sequence (DNA): TGCAGCGTCCAACACAGGGGAGTCACTGAAGCTTTCTTT.

This rearrangement joins TRBV6-5 to TRBJ1-1; a possible D gene is TRBD1 (6 bases). The germline V and J ends were trimmed by 2 bases and 6 bases, with 10 bases remaining between them. The germline V gene has CDR1 MNHEY and CDR2 SVGAGI. The CDR3 has 13 amino acids. The CDR3 protein is CASSYDRLSEAFF. Written as DNA, the CDR3 is TGTGCCAGCAGTTACGACAGGTTGTCTGAAGCTTTCTTT.

The rearrangement uses TRBV19 and TRBJ1-4, with D uncertain. Trimming cost V 6 bases and J 0 bases, with 8 bases left between them. The germline gives CDR1 LNHDA, CDR2 SQIVND (reference sequence). The CDR3 runs 14 residues. CDR3 region: CASRKQATNEKLFF. Written as DNA, the CDR3 is TGTGCCAGTAGGAAACAAGCAACTAATGAAAAACTGTTTTTT.

The CDR3 loop reads CASSIVAGLNQPQHF. DNA for the CDR3: TGTGCCAGTAGTATAGTGGCAGGCCTCAATCAGCCCCAGCATTTT. This chain uses TRBV19 with TRBJ1-5; D gene unclear. The CDR3 is 15 amino acids. Germline assignment: CDR1 LNHDA and CDR2 SQIVND (reference sequence). Trimming left V 1 base short and J 3 bases short, with 10 bases between.

This clone was seen just once. The chain employs TRBV5-1 and TRBJ2-2, with D possibly being TRBD1 (5 bases). Looked up from germline, CDR1 is SGHRS and CDR2 is YFSETQ. This CDR3 has 14 amino acids. V gave up 4 bases and J gave up 4 bases, with 11 bases separating them. CDR3 sequence: CASSVQGFTGELFF. The CDR3, as DNA: TGCGCCAGCAGCGTTCAGGGTTTCACCGGGGAGCTGTTTTTT. The full variable domain, completed using reference TRBV5-1 and TRBJ2-2, is KAGVTQTPRYLIKTRGQQVTLSCSPISGHRSVSWYQQTPGQGLQFLFEYFSETQRNKGNFPGRFSGRQFSNSRSEMNVSTLELGDSALYLCASSVQGFTGELFFGEGSRLTVL.

J is TRBJ2-4 and V is TRBV11-2; 7 bases agree with TRBD1. The V segment lost 5 bases and the J segment 5 bases; nucleotides outside the gene matches: 6. The V gene's germline CDR1 is SGHAT and CDR2 FQNNGV. This CDR3 comprises 14 residues. The CDR3 reads CASSPRQGENIQYF. The CDR3 DNA is TGTGCCAGCAGCCCCCGACAGGGTGAAAACATTCAGTACTTC.

This chain connects TRBV19 to TRBJ1-2, with TRBD1 matching 8 bases. Germline CDR1 and CDR2: LNHDA and SQIVND (reference sequence). The CDR3 has 13 amino acids. Losses at the gene ends were 6 bases for V and 7 bases for J; bases not matched to a gene: 7. The CDR3: CASSRTGRVGYTF. Here the CDR3 DNA reads TGTGCCAGTAGCCGGACAGGGAGAGTTGGCTACACCTTC.

The chain couples TRBV6-2 or TRBV6-3 to TRBJ1-4; 9 bases agree with TRBD1. Germline loops: CDR1 MNHEY, CDR2 SVGEGT. The CDR3 length is 16 residues. Germline trimming cut 5 bases from V and 6 bases from J; bases unmatched to any gene: 10. The CDR3 loop reads CASSQIGQGRDEKLFF. Here the CDR3 DNA reads TGTGCCAGCAGTCAAATAGGACAGGGGAGAGATGAAAAACTGTTTTTT.

The chain links TRBV19 to TRBJ1-5; 8 nucleotides align to TRBD1. V trimming: 6 bases; J trimming: 5 bases; junction bases outside the gene matches: 6. This CDR3 comprises 14 residues. Germline V gene data show CDR1 as LNHDA and CDR2 as SQIVND (reference sequence). The CDR3, as DNA: TGTGCCAGTAGAGGGACAGGCCGATATCAGCCCCAGCATTTT. It specifies CASRGTGRYQPQHF.

V gene TRBV25-1 combines with J gene TRBJ2-1, with 10 positions matching TRBD2. The CDR3 has 17 amino acids. Per the germline V gene, CDR1 is MGHDK and CDR2 is SYGVNS. Losses at the gene ends were 2 bases for V and 2 bases for J; bases not matched to a gene: 6. Written as DNA, the CDR3 is TGTGCCAGCAGTGAAACCAGCGGGGGGGCCGCCTACAATGAGCAGTTCTTC. Residues: CASSETSGGAAYNEQFF.

The chain carries TRBV19 and TRBJ1-6, with 8 bases lining up with TRBD1. Germline V gives CDR1 LNHDA, CDR2 SQIVND (reference sequence). The CDR3 consists of 15 residues. Trimming at V came to 3 bases and at J to 8 bases, leaving 6 bases not matched to a gene. In DNA, the CDR3 is TGTGCCAGTAGTATCATAGGACAGGGCGATTCACCCCTCCACTTT. It is translated as CASSIIGQGDSPLHF. Full variable domain (rest looked up from reference TRBV19 and TRBJ1-6): DGGITQSPKYLFRKEGQNVTLSCEQNLNHDAMYWYRQDPGQGLRLIYYSQIVNDFQKGDIAEGYSVSREKKESFPLTVTSAQKNPTAFYLCASSIIGQGDSPLHFGNGTRLTVT.

The count of this clone is one. V is TRBV5-6 and J is TRBJ1-5, with D possibly TRBD1 on 6 matching bases. This CDR3 has 17 residues. Trimming took off 3 bases at V and 0 bases at J, with 16 bases between the two ends. Germline V gene data show CDR1 as SGHDT and CDR2 as YYEEEE. The CDR3, as DNA: TGTGCCAGCAGCTGGGGGGGCAGCCGTTATAGCAATCAGCCCCAGCATTTT. Amino acid sequence: CASSWGGSRYSNQPQHF.

This chain uses TRBV19 with TRBJ1-2; the D is unclear. Germline V gene data show CDR1 as LNHDA and CDR2 as SQIVND (reference sequence). Deletions cut 7 bases from V and 8 bases from J, with 20 bases between. This CDR3 spans 14 amino acids. The CDR3 here is CASKTLRERGGYTF. DNA of the CDR3: TGTGCCAGTAAAACTTTGAGGGAAAGAGGGGGCTACACCTTC.

CDR3 coding DNA: TGTGCCAGCAGCCGGTATACCGGGACAGCTAACTATGGCTACACCTTC. Protein: CASSRYTGTANYGYTF. The genes are TRBV4-2 and TRBJ1-2, with 7 bases identical to TRBD1. V was pared by 4 bases and J by 0 bases, with 8 bases of the junction left unmatched. The germline CDR1 and CDR2 sequences are LGHNA and YNFKEQ. The CDR3 is 16 amino acids.

The chain uses TRBV6-5 and TRBJ2-2; 8 positions agree with TRBD1. V lost 3 bases to trimming and J lost 5 bases; unmatched junction nucleotides: 5. From germline, CDR1 is MNHEY and CDR2 SVGAGI. The CDR3 has 15 amino acids. CDR3 protein: CASSYRTGTTGELFF. CDR3 bases: TGTGCCAGCAGTTATAGGACAGGGACAACCGGGGAGCTGTTTTTT.

This chain links TRBV7-3 with TRBJ2-3; 8 bases are shared with TRBD2. In germline, CDR1 is SGHTA, CDR2 FQGTGA. The CDR3 sequence is 15 residues long. The V gene end was trimmed by 8 bases and the J gene end by 2 bases; junction bases not matched to a gene: 9. The CDR3 here is CASGSGGGNTDTQYF. The DNA of the CDR3 is TGTGCCAGCGGGAGCGGGGGAGGAAACACAGATACGCAGTATTTT.

This clone came up once. This sequence joins TRBV3-1 (or the pseudogene TRBV3-2) and TRBJ2-7, with D perhaps TRBD1 (5 bases). The CDR3 runs to 12 residues. From germline, CDR1 is LGHDT and CDR2 YNNKEL (reference sequence). V shed 3 bases and J shed 4 bases, with 7 bases lying between them. The chain's CDR3 is CASSHGAYEQYF. The CDR3 DNA is TGTGCCAGCAGCCATGGGGCTTACGAGCAGTACTTC.

J is TRBJ1-1 and V is TRBV18; no clear D gene. Trimming removed 3 bases at V and 2 bases at J, with 13 bases between. In germline, CDR1 is KGHSH, CDR2 LQKENI. There are 15 residues in the CDR3. In DNA form, the CDR3 reads TGTGCCAGCTCACCCCTATTGCCAGGAAACACTGAAGCTTTCTTT. Amino acid sequence: CASSPLLPGNTEAFF.

V gene TRBV5-1 combines with J gene TRBJ1-2; weak D call: TRBD1 (5 bases). Germline lookup yields CDR1 SGHRS and CDR2 YFSETQ. Trimming took 3 bases from V and 2 from J, leaving 17 bases between them. The CDR3 consists of 16 residues. The CDR3 sequence is CASSSALVQGNYGYTF. The CDR3 DNA reads TGCGCCAGCAGCTCGGCTCTGGTTCAGGGAAACTATGGCTACACCTTC.

This chain joins TRBV4-2 and TRBJ2-7; 7 bases line up with TRBD2. The CDR3 is 13 amino acids. Unmatched junction bases numbered 3, after V lost 6 bases and J lost 1 base. CDR1 LGHNA and CDR2 YNFKEQ come from the germline V gene. The CDR3 coding sequence is TGTGCCAGCAGAGAAGCGGGGTCCTACGAGCAGTACTTC. Its protein product is CASREAGSYEQYF.

The chain has TRBV3-1 (or the pseudogene TRBV3-2) and TRBJ1-2; 8 bases align to TRBD1. The V gene end was trimmed by 4 bases and the J gene end by 3 bases; junction bases not matched to a gene: 10. CDR1 is LGHDT, CDR2 YNNKEL, per germline (reference sequence). The CDR3 sequence is 16 residues long. For the CDR3, the DNA is TGTGCCAGCAGCCCCAAAGGGACAGGCGGCCACTATGGCTACACCTTC. This gives the protein CASSPKGTGGHYGYTF.

The V and J genes are TRBV7-2 and TRBJ2-3; D is unresolved. Trimming took 4 bases from V and 5 from J, leaving 10 bases between them. The CDR3 is 13 amino acids. Looked up from germline, CDR1 is SGHTA and CDR2 is FQGNSA. CDR3 sequence (DNA): TGTGCCAGCAGCTCGCAGTGGAGAGATACGCAGTATTTT. This gives the protein CASSSQWRDTQYF.

The chain carries TRBV7-2 and TRBJ1-2, with D hard to call. Trimming took 2 bases from V and 4 from J, leaving 11 bases between them. The CDR3 covers 14 residues. Germline V gene sequence: CDR1 SGHTA, CDR2 FQGNSA. The CDR3 region is CASSLILESYGYTF. The DNA for the CDR3 is TGTGCCAGCAGCTTAATATTGGAGAGCTATGGCTACACCTTC.

The V gene is TRBV19, the J gene TRBJ1-5, with TRBD1 identical over 7 bases. V trimming: 4 bases; J trimming: 6 bases; junction bases outside the gene matches: 12. CDR3 length: 16 amino acids. CDR1 is LNHDA, CDR2 SQIVND, per germline (reference sequence). DNA for the CDR3: TGTGCCAGTAGTACCCAGGGGGAAGGTTATAGTCAGCCCCAGCATTTT. Amino acids: CASSTQGEGYSQPQHF.

As DNA, the CDR3 is TGCGCCAGCAGTGATTCTAGCGGGGGTTACAATGAGCAGTTCTTC. Translating gives CASSDSSGGYNEQFF. This chain joins TRBV10-2 and TRBJ2-1; 10 bases map to TRBD2. The CDR3 contains 15 residues. The junction had 3 bases not matched to a gene; V was cut back by 3 bases and J by 4 bases. Germline lookup yields CDR1 WSHSY and CDR2 SAAADI.

The chain uses TRBV6-5 and TRBJ1-2; 8 positions match TRBD1. CDR3 length: 14 residues. Germline CDR1 is MNHEY and CDR2 is SVGAGI. Unmatched junction bases numbered 6, after V lost 5 bases and J lost 4 bases. The CDR3 loop reads CASSLPGQAYGYTF. CDR3 bases: TGTGCCAGCAGTCTCCCGGGACAGGCCTATGGCTACACCTTC.

This chain uses TRBV7-9 with TRBJ2-7, with TRBD1 identical over 11 bases. This CDR3 is built from 18 residues. J gave up 6 bases and V 4 bases, and 17 bases lay outside the gene matches. CDR1 is SEHNR and CDR2 is FQNEAQ in the germline V gene (reference sequence). The CDR3 here is CASSSQPGQGAIFGEQYF. The CDR3 DNA is TGTGCCAGCAGCTCGCAACCCGGACAGGGGGCGATTTTTGGCGAGCAGTACTTC.

The chain has TRBV5-5 and TRBJ2-7, with 8 nucleotides matching TRBD1. Trimming at V came to 0 bases and at J to 5 bases, leaving 4 bases not matched to a gene. The CDR3 extends over 14 amino acids. Germline V gives CDR1 SGHKS, CDR2 YYEKEE (reference sequence). The CDR3: CASSLVTGGNEQYF. CDR3 bases: TGTGCCAGCAGCTTGGTTACAGGGGGGAACGAGCAGTACTTC.

The gene calls are TRBV5-4 and TRBJ1-4; D perhaps matches TRBD1 (6 bases). This CDR3 is 14 amino acids long. V was pared by 4 bases and J by 5 bases, with 12 bases between. The germline gives CDR1 SGHNT, CDR2 YYREEE (reference sequence). CDR3 protein: CASSRQVENEKLFF. CDR3 nucleotide sequence: TGTGCCAGCAGCCGACAGGTAGAAAATGAAAAACTGTTTTTT.

The V gene is TRBV21-1, the J gene TRBJ2-5; the D call of TRBD1 is as the table states it, not checked on the DNA. TRBV21-1 is flagged as a pseudogene. The CDR3 spans 15 residues. The CDR3 reads CASSKGPDRQETQYF. The CDR3 nucleotides read TGTGCCAGCAGCAAAGGCCCGGACAGACAAGAGACCCAGTACTTC.

V is TRBV3-1 (or the pseudogene TRBV3-2) and J is TRBJ1-4; the D gene is possibly TRBD1 (6 bases). Trimming took 6 bases from V and 7 from J, leaving 18 bases between them. This CDR3 is 15 amino acids long. CDR1 is LGHDT and CDR2 is YNNKEL in the germline V gene (reference sequence). CDR3 DNA: TGTGCCAGCAGAAGTTCTACAGGGTTGTCTGAAAAACTGTTTTTT. Its translation: CASRSSTGLSEKLFF.

The chain carries TRBV27 and TRBJ1-6; 8 bases line up with TRBD1. The CDR3 runs to 17 residues. The germline V gene encodes CDR1 MNHEY and CDR2 SMNVEV (reference sequence). With 3 bases clipped from V and 6 bases from J, the junction kept 10 bases outside the gene matches. As DNA, the CDR3 is TGTGCCAGCAGTTTTCCGCCCAGGGGGCGATCTAATTCACCCCTCCACTTT. This encodes CASSFPPRGRSNSPLHF.